This TCR beta chain emerged from a study of cytomegalovirus exposure and HLA in healthy donors. About the study: From donors who were HLA-typed, an early data release held about 89 million unique TCRs. Overall study results and limits: Many donors shared some public TCRs, even though most TCR sequences were rare. Some TCR beta chains (about 170 of them) were listed as cytomegalovirus-associated. Most subjects' HLA-A and HLA-B alleles were reportedly predicted from TCR beta sequences.

Both 60 Vbeta primers and 13 Jbeta primers went into the PCR. The data were produced by immunoSEQ multiplex PCR, yet TCRdb's version contains in-frame clones alone and is incomplete. The sample lists hundreds of thousands of clones; approximately 80% were seen once. The sample holds a few counts of this clone. Its antigen is still unknown. The sequenced sample consisted of PBMCs. The receptor's source is a boy aged 2 to 9 in good health and CMV-seronegative.

This CDR3 reads CASGLRLAGQETQYF. CDR3 nucleotides: TGTGCTAGTGGTTTAAGGCTAGCGGGACAAGAGACCCAGTACTTC. This rearrangement joins TRBV12-5 to TRBJ2-5; 9 nucleotides match TRBD2. Per the germline V gene, CDR1 is LGHNT and CDR2 is FRNRAP. V was pared by 3 bases and J by 2 bases, with 4 bases of the junction left unmatched. The CDR3 extends over 15 amino acids.